The T cell receptor (beta chain) under discussion was sequenced for a study of T cells in Graves' hyperthyroidism and ophthalmopathy. A remark on this clonotype: Its antigen is undetermined.

Using RNA transcripts as the source, TCR beta CDR3 regions were amplified. HTBI primers were the set used in a first-round RT-PCR of the TCR CDR3. TCRdb called the multiplex PCR reads again in MiXCR, with one record for every CDR3 protein. The repertoire consists of over 650,000 distinct CDR3 sequences, with less than 45% occurring once and the leading ten covering roughly 7.2%. J was trimmed by 2 bases and V by 4 bases; bases with no gene match: 11. The germline V gene encodes CDR1 SGHRS and CDR2 YFSETQ. This CDR3 region has 18 residues. Study-wide results and caveats: The model foresaw ophthalmopathy a median roughly 6 months prior to onset. From stable hyperthyroidism, ophthalmopathy was separated by a 13 V-J model.

The chain joins TRBV5-1 to TRBJ1-6; 8 bases fit TRBD1. The source of this sequence is an adult man with Graves' disease, either hyperthyroidism or ophthalmopathy (not recorded which). The specimen sequenced was peripheral blood or thyroid tissue (not recorded which). The CDR3 coding sequence is TGCGCCAGCAGCCGACCCAGGGGGCGAGGAACCTATAATTCACCCCTCCACTTT. The encoded protein is CASSRPRGRGTYNSPLHF.